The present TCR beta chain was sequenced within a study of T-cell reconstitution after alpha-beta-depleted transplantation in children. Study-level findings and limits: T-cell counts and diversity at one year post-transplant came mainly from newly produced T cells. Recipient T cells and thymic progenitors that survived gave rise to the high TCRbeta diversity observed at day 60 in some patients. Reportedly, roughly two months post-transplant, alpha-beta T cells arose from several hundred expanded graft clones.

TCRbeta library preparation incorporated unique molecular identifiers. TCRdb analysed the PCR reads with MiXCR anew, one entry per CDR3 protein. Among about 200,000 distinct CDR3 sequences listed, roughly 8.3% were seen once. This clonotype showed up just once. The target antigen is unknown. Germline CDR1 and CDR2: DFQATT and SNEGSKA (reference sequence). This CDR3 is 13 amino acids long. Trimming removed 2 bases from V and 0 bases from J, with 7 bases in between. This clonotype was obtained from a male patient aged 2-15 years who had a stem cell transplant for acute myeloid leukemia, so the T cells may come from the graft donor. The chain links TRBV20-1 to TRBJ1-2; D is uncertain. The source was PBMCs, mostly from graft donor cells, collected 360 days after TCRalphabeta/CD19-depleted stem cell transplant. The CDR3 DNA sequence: TGCAGTGCTAGAAAGCCTTCTAACTATGGCTACACCTTC. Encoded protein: CSARKPSNYGYTF.